The 21 T cell receptor beta chains in this list originate from one sample, sequenced in a study of technical replicates of blood from four donors. Repertoires were generated with immunoSEQ multiplex PCR, while TCRdb's copy carries only in-frame clones and drops some. The profile covers approximately 59,000 clones, with approximately 86% appearing a single time and 5% taken by the ten largest. Sequences were obtained from PBMCs. The receptors stem from a human donor in good health. Some clones in this sample may be carry-over from other donors' samples.

The rearrangement joins TRBV10-3 to TRBJ1-2, with 10 bases aligning to TRBD1. The V segment lost 10 bases and the J segment 5 bases; nucleotides outside the gene matches: 10. There are 14 residues in the CDR3. CDR1 and CDR2 (germline): ENHRY, SYGVKD. The DNA of the CDR3 is TGTGCCAGCCTACCGGGACAGGGGCTATATGGCTACACCTTC. It specifies CASLPGQGLYGYTF.

This chain joins TRBV13 and TRBJ2-1; D is possibly TRBD2 (7 bases). V was cut by 6 bases and J by 7 bases, with 16 bases left in between. Germline V gene data show CDR1 as PRHDT and CDR2 as FYEKMQ (reference sequence). The CDR3 contains 14 residues. In nucleotides, the CDR3 is TGTGCCAGCAGTTTACGGGGGGCCTCAAATGAGCAGTTCTTC. This encodes CASSLRGASNEQFF.

This rearrangement joins TRBV11-1 to TRBJ2-7; D is perhaps TRBD2 (5 bases). CDR1 SGHAT and CDR2 FQDESV come from the germline V gene (reference sequence). Deletions cut 6 bases from V and 2 bases from J, with 14 bases between. This CDR3 is 14 amino acids long. As DNA, the CDR3 is TGTGCCAGCAGGGCTAGCTCTCTTACCTACGAGCAGTACTTC. Its protein product is CASRASSLTYEQYF.

The chain couples TRBV15 to TRBJ2-1, with D maybe TRBD1 (8 bases). The CDR3 length is 16 residues. V lost 2 bases and J lost 8, with 19 bases in between. CDR1 and CDR2 from the germline V gene are LNHNV and YYDKDF (reference sequence). This CDR3 is CATSRPSYTGGDEQFF. The CDR3 nucleotides read TGTGCCACCAGCAGACCCTCCTATACAGGGGGGGATGAGCAGTTCTTC.

This sequence joins TRBV7-2 and TRBJ2-1, with a possible D match to TRBD2 (6 bases). Germline CDR1 SGHTA, CDR2 FQGNSA. This CDR3 has 16 amino acids. The V gene lost 0 bases and the J gene lost 0 bases, with 9 bases spanning the gap. The CDR3 DNA sequence: TGTGCCAGCAGCTTAGCGGGGGGACTCTCCTACAATGAGCAGTTCTTC. Protein: CASSLAGGLSYNEQFF. Full variable domain (missing parts from reference TRBV7-2 and TRBJ2-1): GAGVSQSPSNKVTEKGKDVELRCDPISGHTALYWYRQSLGQGLEFLIYFQGNSAPDKSGLPSDRFSAERTGGSVSTLTIQRTQQEDSAVYLCASSLAGGLSYNEQFFGPGTRLTVL.

This clone is a singleton in its sample. V usage is TRBV7-2 and J usage is TRBJ1-5; unclear D gene. The CDR3 contains 16 residues. Trimming pared 3 bases from V and 0 bases from J, leaving 12 bases between. CDR1 SGHTA and CDR2 FQGNSA come from the germline V gene. The DNA of the CDR3 is TGTGCCAGCAGCTTGGGGAGTTGGTATAGCAATCAGCCCCAGCATTTT. This translates into CASSLGSWYSNQPQHF.

The V and J genes are TRBV7-9 and TRBJ2-2, with a tentative D call TRBD1 (5 bases). Germline V CDR1 and CDR2: SEHNR, FQNEAQ (reference sequence). V was shortened by 3 bases and J by 1 base, with 6 bases between the two germline ends. The CDR3 has 14 residues. CDR3 in amino acids: CASSLQGNTGELFF. The CDR3 nucleotides read TGTGCCAGCAGCTTGCAGGGGAACACCGGGGAGCTGTTTTTT.

In this sample, this clone turned up once. The J gene is TRBJ2-5, the V gene TRBV7-2; tentatively, D is TRBD2 (5 bases). Trimming took 1 base from V and 2 from J, leaving 8 bases between them. Germline CDR1 is SGHTA and CDR2 is FQGNSA. The CDR3 totals 14 residues. In nucleotides, the CDR3 is TGTGCCAGCAGCTTAGTATGGGAGCAAGAGACCCAGTACTTC. Translating it yields CASSLVWEQETQYF.

The CDR3 coding sequence is TGTGCCAGCAGCTTCCAGCGGGGGGGTACAGATACGCAGTATTTT. Its protein product is CASSFQRGGTDTQYF. The rearrangement links TRBV5-8 to TRBJ2-3, with 10 bases identical to TRBD2. CDR1 is SGHTS and CDR2 is YDEGEE in the germline V gene. V lost 2 bases and J lost 3; bases outside the gene matches: 3. There are 15 residues in the CDR3.

The V call is TRBV7-7, the J call TRBJ2-1, with TRBD2 identical over 9 bases. Germline CDR1 reads SSHAT; CDR2 reads FNYEAQ (reference sequence). V was clipped by 1 base and J by 9 bases; unmatched bases: 7. The CDR3 length is 15 residues. The CDR3 nucleotides are TGTGCCAGCAGCTTAGGGACTAGCGACAGTAGTGAGCAGTTCTTC. Its protein product is CASSLGTSDSSEQFF.

V is TRBV18 and J is TRBJ2-7; the match to TRBD1 covers 7 bases. This CDR3 has 13 amino acids. CDR1 and CDR2 (germline): KGHSH, LQKENI. J gave up 6 bases and V 0 bases, and 2 bases lay outside the gene matches. The CDR3 sequence: CASSPPDRAEQYF. CDR3 nucleotide sequence: TGTGCCAGCTCACCACCTGACAGGGCCGAGCAGTACTTC. Drawing the rest from reference TRBV18 and TRBJ2-7, the complete variable domain is NAGVMQNPRHLVRRRGQEARLRCSPMKGHSHVYWYRQLPEEGLKFMVYLQKENIIDESGMPKERFSAEFPKEGPSILRIQQVVRGDSAAYFCASSPPDRAEQYFGPGTRLTVT.

The V call is TRBV5-4, the J call TRBJ2-2; 13 nucleotides line up with TRBD2. CDR3 length: 16 residues. The germline V gene encodes CDR1 SGHNT and CDR2 YYREEE (reference sequence). With V trimmed by 0 bases and J by 9 bases, 5 bases remained unmatched. The CDR3 spells CASSLGGLAGTRELFF. CDR3 nucleotide sequence: TGTGCCAGCAGCTTGGGGGGACTAGCGGGGACCAGGGAGCTGTTTTTT.

This chain uses TRBV18 with TRBJ1-1, with a weak D call TRBD1 (5 bases). Deletions cut 3 bases from V and 0 bases from J, with 8 bases between. CDR3 length equals 14 residues. Germline V gives CDR1 KGHSH, CDR2 LQKENI. DNA of the CDR3: TGTGCCAGCTCACCCGACAGAATGAACACTGAAGCTTTCTTT. Its translation: CASSPDRMNTEAFF.

The V gene is TRBV2, the J gene TRBJ2-7, with unresolved D. The V and J ends lost 2 bases and 3 bases respectively, with 5 bases between them. Germline CDR1 SNHLY, CDR2 FYNNEI. This CDR3 region has 12 residues. The CDR3 DNA reads TGTGCCAGCAGTGAACAGAACTACGAGCAGTACTTC. It encodes CASSEQNYEQYF.

The rearrangement uses TRBV7-9 and TRBJ2-5; 7 nucleotides match TRBD2. The germline V gene has CDR1 SEHNR and CDR2 FQNEAQ (reference sequence). The CDR3 spans 13 residues. V shed 6 bases, J shed 9 bases, and the junction held 10 bases outside the gene matches. This CDR3 is CASRAGSLESQYF. CDR3 nucleotide sequence: TGTGCCAGCAGAGCGGGGTCCCTGGAGTCCCAGTACTTC.

This sequence joins TRBV4-1 and TRBJ2-3; the D is unclear. The germline V gene has CDR1 MGHRA and CDR2 YSYEKL. Trimming stripped 0 bases from V and 0 bases from J, with 10 bases between. The CDR3 sequence is 16 residues long. The CDR3 sequence: CASSQESAHSTDTQYF. DNA of the CDR3: TGCGCCAGCAGCCAAGAATCAGCGCACAGCACAGATACGCAGTATTTT.

The chain links TRBV28 to TRBJ2-3; 11 bases are shared with TRBD2. Trimming cost V 6 bases and J 7 bases; bases outside gene matches: 12. Germline CDR1 and CDR2: MDHEN and SYDVKM. The CDR3 contains 16 residues. This chain's CDR3 is CASRESSGRVFNTQYF. The DNA for the CDR3 is TGTGCCAGCAGGGAGAGTAGCGGGAGGGTTTTTAATACGCAGTATTTT. The complete variable domain, with remaining parts taken from reference TRBV28 and TRBJ2-3, reads DVKVTQSSRYLVKRTGEKVFLECVQDMDHENMFWYRQDPGLGLRLIYFSYDVKMKEKGDIPEGYSVSREKKERFSLILESASTNQTSMYLCASRESSGRVFNTQYFGPGTRLTVL.

This chain joins TRBV5-6 and TRBJ2-1; 9 nucleotides align to TRBD1. V lost 3 bases, J lost 7 bases, and 11 bases stayed unmatched. In germline, CDR1 is SGHDT, CDR2 YYEEEE. This CDR3 comprises 16 residues. CDR3 in amino acids: CASSWLSGTGSNEQFF. The CDR3 DNA reads TGTGCCAGCAGCTGGCTATCCGGGACAGGGTCGAATGAGCAGTTCTTC.

The V call is TRBV7-8, the J call TRBJ2-5; TRBD2 aligns across 7 bases. Trimming cost V 3 bases and J 5 bases; bases outside gene matches: 9. The CDR3 spans 15 residues. Germline V gene sequence: CDR1 SGHVS, CDR2 FQNEAQ. The chain's CDR3 is CASSLREGRRETQYF. CDR3 bases: TGTGCCAGCAGCTTGAGGGAGGGCCGAAGGGAGACCCAGTACTTC.

The J gene is TRBJ2-1, the V gene TRBV7-9, with D perhaps TRBD2 (5 bases). This CDR3 spans 15 amino acids. V was trimmed by 3 bases and J by 0 bases, leaving 9 bases between them. The germline V gene encodes CDR1 SEHNR and CDR2 FQNEAQ (reference sequence). The DNA of the CDR3 is TGTGCCAGCAGCTTTGCCGGGGTCTCCTACAATGAGCAGTTCTTC. Translation gives CASSFAGVSYNEQFF.

The CDR3 sequence: CAISLGLAGSNTGELFF. The DNA for the CDR3 is TGTGCCATCAGTCTCGGACTAGCGGGATCGAACACCGGGGAGCTGTTTTTT. The genes are TRBV10-3 and TRBJ2-2; 12 bases align to TRBD2. Germline V gene lookup returns CDR1 ENHRY and CDR2 SYGVKD. Germline trimming cut 5 bases from V and 0 bases from J; bases unmatched to any gene: 4. This CDR3 is 17 amino acids long.